The T cell receptor (beta chain) under discussion was sequenced for a study of regulatory T cells in long-lasting Graves disease. CDR3-region Arm-PCR and iRepertoire HTBI primers produced the TCR beta libraries. From the multiplex PCR reads, TCRdb called clonotypes with MiXCR, one entry per CDR3 protein. Among around 470,000 distinct CDR3 sequences listed, 12% to 15% were seen once. This clonotype was picked up many times. This CDR3 contains 11 residues. The V gene lost 6 bases and the J gene lost 6 bases, with 5 bases spanning the gap. Germline CDR1 and CDR2: MDHEN and SYDVKM. The sample's time point: newly diagnosed GD, antithyroid drugs for less than 3 months. The TCR library was made from RNA that had been extracted from PBMCs in TRIzol. This sample was also put to use in a study of T cells in Graves' hyperthyroidism and ophthalmopathy.

This chain joins TRBV28 and TRBJ2-2; perhaps D is TRBD1 or TRBD2 (5 bases each). The material was peripheral blood mononuclear cells (PBMCs), obtained at new diagnosis, from a patient treated with antithyroid drugs. The TCR originated in a woman aged 45-59 years with Graves disease. CDR3 sequence (DNA): TGTGCCAGCAGGGGGGCCGGGGAGCTGTTTTTT. Amino acids: CASRGAGELFF.